This T cell receptor (beta chain) was captured in a study of shared clonotypes between healthy human individuals. Study at large: There were three CD4 naive, three CD4 memory, two CD8 naive and one CD8 memory plates per donor.

V lost 0 bases to trimming and J lost 6 bases, with 15 bases between them. Germline lookup yields CDR1 SQVTM and CDR2 ANQGSEA. The CDR3 totals 15 residues. Each donor was a Caucasian adult residing in Nashville, Tennessee. In the CD4+ fraction, cells were divided into CD45RA+ naive and CD45RA-negative memory subsets. Sorted subsets were amplified in replicate PCRs using approximately 200 ng DNA, approximately 30,000 T cell genomes. This table comes from immunoSEQ multiplex PCR, and its TCRdb copy is limited to in-frame clones, with some not included. Of some 1,100,000 clones in the sample, 75% to 80% are singletons; the top ten hold 0.4% to 0.55%.

The chain is built from TRBV29-1 and TRBJ2-1; either TRBD1 or TRBD2 may supply D (5 bases each). The sequence derives from a man between 18 and 35 years old in good health. Some clones in this sample may be carry-over from other donors' samples. The specimen was memory CD4+ T cells from PBMCs. Subset meaning: CD45RA-negative fraction. CDR3 DNA: TGCAGCGTTGAAGATTCCCAACTAGGGGCCAATGAGCAGTTCTTC. Residues: CSVEDSQLGANEQFF.